This TCR beta chain derives from a study of OX40 agonist ivuxolimab in advanced cancers. Study background: Prior anti-PD-1, anti-PD-L1 or anti-CTLA-4 therapy was allowed; approximately 41% had some. Overall study findings and caveats: There was clonal expansion of CD4+ and CD8+ blood T cells by week 6 at 0.1 to 3.0 mg/kg. The investigators did not determine what antigen specificity the expanded peripheral T cells had.

Measured with immunoSEQ multiplex PCR; TCRdb has only the in-frame clones, and not every one. The sample holds about 20,000 clones, 80% to 90% seen once. Patients were excluded for autoimmune disease history or systemic immunosuppression. Germline V CDR1 and CDR2: SGHKS, YYEKEE (reference sequence). Trimming took off 0 bases at V and 2 bases at J, with 9 bases between the two ends. The CDR3 spans 14 residues. Concerning this clone itself: Its target is unknown.

Sequenced material: CD4+ or CD8+ T cells sorted from blood, taken in a trial of the OX40 agonist ivuxolimab. This receptor was taken from an adult with an advanced solid tumor such as melanoma, head and neck, liver or kidney cancer. This chain connects TRBV5-5 to TRBJ2-7; D not certain. This CDR3 reads CASSLAGEPYEQYF. The CDR3 coding sequence is TGTGCCAGCAGCTTGGCCGGCGAACCCTACGAGCAGTACTTC. The whole variable domain, filled in from reference TRBV5-5 and TRBJ2-7, reads DAGVTQSPTHLIKTRGQQVTLRCSPISGHKSVSWYQQVLGQGPQFIFQYYEKEERGRGNFPDRFSARQFPNYSSELNVNALLLGDSALYLCASSLAGEPYEQYFGPGTRLTVT.